A single sample gave rise to the 9 T cell receptor beta chains below, sequenced in a study of blood T cell repertoires in COVID-19. Sequencing was performed with immunoSEQ multiplex PCR; in TCRdb, only in-frame clones are kept and a portion is missing. The sample lists fewer than 250,000 clones, about four fifths occurring once. The sequenced sample consisted of peripheral blood. Source of these receptors: a man aged 55 to 70 with acute or convalescent COVID-19.

The DNA for the CDR3 is TGTGCCAGTGGCCGGGACAGGGGGGTTCATGAGCAGTTCTTC. Amino acid sequence: CASGRDRGVHEQFF. The chain uses TRBV19 and TRBJ2-1, with TRBD1 matching over 11 bases. J gave up 8 bases and V 8 bases, and 8 bases lay outside the gene matches. The CDR3 has 14 amino acids. The germline gives CDR1 LNHDA, CDR2 SQIVND (reference sequence).

This chain uses TRBV24-1 with TRBJ1-3; the D is unclear. The germline V gene encodes CDR1 KGHDR and CDR2 SFDVKD. This CDR3 is 14 amino acids long. V was shortened by 6 bases and J by 0 bases, with 8 bases between the two germline ends. DNA of the CDR3: TGTGCCACCAGTCTGCGAGTCTCTGGAAACACCATATATTTT. Protein product: CATSLRVSGNTIYF.

This chain connects TRBV5-5 to TRBJ1-6; the D gene is possibly TRBD1 (5 bases). Germline assignment: CDR1 SGHKS and CDR2 YYEKEE (reference sequence). Between the trimmed V and J ends, which lost 0 bases and 7 bases, there was a span of 11 bases. This CDR3 is 15 amino acids long. In DNA form, the CDR3 reads TGTGCCAGCAGCTTGGGCAGGGTTGGAAATTCACCCCTCCACTTT. The encoded protein is CASSLGRVGNSPLHF. The full variable domain, with the rest looked up from reference TRBV5-5 and TRBJ1-6, is DAGVTQSPTHLIKTRGQQVTLRCSPISGHKSVSWYQQVLGQGPQFIFQYYEKEERGRGNFPDRFSARQFPNYSSELNVNALLLGDSALYLCASSLGRVGNSPLHFGNGTRLTVT.

V gene TRBV27 combines with J gene TRBJ2-5; TRBD2 is a possible D gene (7 bases). Trimming cost V 0 bases and J 7 bases, with 24 bases left between them. The CDR3 consists of 18 residues. Germline V gene data show CDR1 as MNHEY and CDR2 as SMNVEV (reference sequence). The CDR3 spells CASSLSPPGEGLAGTQYF. Here the CDR3 DNA reads TGTGCCAGCAGTTTATCGCCCCCAGGGGAGGGCCTGGCTGGGACCCAGTACTTC.

This clone was seen once. V is TRBV6-5 and J is TRBJ1-6, with a possible D match to TRBD1 (5 bases). Trimming pared 2 bases from V and 7 bases from J, leaving 12 bases between. Germline V gene lookup returns CDR1 MNHEY and CDR2 SVGAGI. The CDR3 totals 15 residues. CDR3 sequence: CASSYQGQFNSPLHF. CDR3 DNA sequence: TGTGCCAGCAGTTACCAGGGTCAGTTCAATTCACCCCTCCACTTT.

The sample holds one count of this clone. The chain links TRBV6-2 or TRBV6-3 to TRBJ2-7, with 8 bases lining up with TRBD1. Germline-derived CDR1 and CDR2 are MNHEY and SVGEGT. The V gene end was trimmed by 2 bases and the J gene end by 3 bases; junction bases not matched to a gene: 9. The CDR3 is made up of 16 amino acids. The CDR3, as DNA: TGTGCCAGCAGTTACCCAGGGGGCCTCCTCAACTACGAGCAGTACTTC. Its translation: CASSYPGGLLNYEQYF.

The chain uses TRBV10-3 and TRBJ2-2; 8 nucleotides match TRBD1. Per germline, CDR1 ENHRY and CDR2 SYGVKD. Trimming removed 3 bases from V and 5 bases from J; junction bases left unmatched: 8. There are 16 residues in the CDR3. The CDR3 spells CAISDSRTGSTGELFF. The CDR3 bases are TGTGCCATCAGTGACTCCCGGACAGGGAGTACCGGGGAGCTGTTTTTT.

V and J are TRBV4-3 and TRBJ1-3; D gene uncertain. Deletions cut 1 base from V and 0 bases from J, with 13 bases between. The CDR3 runs to 17 residues. Per germline, CDR1 LGHNA and CDR2 YSLEER. The CDR3 sequence: CASSQGYIGVSGNTIYF. In DNA, the CDR3 is TGCGCCAGCAGCCAAGGCTATATCGGGGTCTCTGGAAACACCATATATTTT.

The table lists this clone with a count of one. The genes are TRBV27 and TRBJ2-7, with D possibly TRBD2 on 6 matching bases. V lost 2 bases, J lost 6 bases, and 11 bases lay in between. CDR3 length equals 13 residues. From germline, CDR1 is MNHEY and CDR2 SMNVEV (reference sequence). CDR3 sequence: CASSLIGGLEQYF. In DNA form, the CDR3 reads TGTGCCAGCAGTTTAATCGGAGGGCTCGAGCAGTACTTC.